Below are 3 T cell receptor beta chains sequenced from a single sample in a study of shared T cell receptors in the human thymus. Clones were sequenced by immunoSEQ multiplex PCR, and TCRdb holds only the in-frame ones, with some missing. The sample lists hundreds of thousands of clones, 70% to 90% occurring once. This sample was shared with a second study, whose subject was human thymus T cells.

Sequencing was done on a sample of thymocytes. The receptors stem from a girl under three years old with a congenital heart defect.

The chain recombines TRBV4-1 with TRBJ1-1; TRBD1 matches at 10 bases. The V gene end was trimmed by 4 bases and the J gene end by 4 bases; junction bases not matched to a gene: 21. The CDR3 runs 20 residues. From germline, CDR1 is MGHRA and CDR2 YSYEKL. The CDR3 DNA reads as TGCGCCAGCAGCCCTCCCAGAAGGGGACAGGGGCCGCTCCCCTTCACTGAAGCTTTCTTT. This codes for CASSPPRRGQGPLPFTEAFF.

The chain employs TRBV6-1 and TRBJ2-2, with 7 positions matching TRBD1. The CDR3 runs 15 residues. Germline-derived CDR1 and CDR2 are MNHNS and SASEGT. J was trimmed by 3 bases and V by 5 bases; bases with no gene match: 6. The CDR3 sequence is CASSPLDRDTGELFF. The CDR3 DNA is TGTGCCAGCAGTCCGTTAGACAGGGACACCGGGGAGCTGTTTTTT.

This chain uses TRBV10-2 with TRBJ1-5; 8 nucleotides agree with TRBD1. The germline V gene encodes CDR1 WSHSY and CDR2 SAAADI. The junction had 13 bases not matched to a gene; V was cut back by 0 bases and J by 6 bases. This CDR3 is built from 18 residues. CDR3 sequence reads: CASSESVLGDRLSQPQHF. The CDR3 DNA follows: TGCGCCAGCAGTGAGTCGGTCCTGGGGGACAGGTTGAGTCAGCCCCAGCATTTT.